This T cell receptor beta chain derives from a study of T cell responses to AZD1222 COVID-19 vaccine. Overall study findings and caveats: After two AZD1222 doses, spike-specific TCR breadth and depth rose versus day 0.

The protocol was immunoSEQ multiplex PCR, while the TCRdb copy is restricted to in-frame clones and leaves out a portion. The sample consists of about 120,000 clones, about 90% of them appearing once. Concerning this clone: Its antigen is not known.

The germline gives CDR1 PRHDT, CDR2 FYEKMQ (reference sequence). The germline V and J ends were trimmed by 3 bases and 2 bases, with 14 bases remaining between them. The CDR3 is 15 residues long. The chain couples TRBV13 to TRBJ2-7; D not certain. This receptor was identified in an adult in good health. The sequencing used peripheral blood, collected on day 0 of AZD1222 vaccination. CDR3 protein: CASSFTPPGTYEQYF. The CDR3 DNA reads TGTGCCAGCAGCTTTACCCCCCCGGGCACCTACGAGCAGTACTTC.